The sequence of this TCR beta chain was determined in a study of human T cells and chemical hapten exposure. Findings of the study overall: As the donors had alopecia, their immune response may differ from healthy people's. The study found that DPC sensitization did not change TCRs above 1 in 1000 frequency.

Time point given: patch test 1, 2 weeks after DPC sensitization. Sample treatment: therapeutic diphenylcyclopropenone sensitization with weekly scalp DPC. Patients had alopecia, were aged 18 to 70, and were not pregnant. Details on this clonotype: What it recognizes is unknown.

TCRdb recomputed calls from the RACE reads with MiXCR, one row per CDR3 protein. This repertoire shows some 380,000 distinct CDR3 sequences, approximately 5% found once; its top ten account for around 2%. With 0 bases removed from V and 6 bases from J, the gap between germline ends came to 8 bases. CDR1 and CDR2 from the germline V gene are LGHDT and YNNKEL (reference sequence). The CDR3 runs 14 residues. This chain connects TRBV3-1 to TRBJ1-4, with D possibly being TRBD1 (5 bases). Specimen: whole blood, collected in connection with sensitization to the hapten diphenylcyclopropenone (DPC). This clonotype was sampled from a woman aged 50 to 60 with alopecia areata. Some clones in this sample may be carry-over from other donors' samples. CDR3 coding DNA: TGTGCCAGCAGCCAAGATCCCAGGGATGAAAAACTGTTTTTT. Its protein is CASSQDPRDEKLFF. Full variable domain (remainder filled in from reference TRBV3-1 and TRBJ1-4): DTAVSQTPKYLVTQMGNDKSIKCEQNLGHDTMYWYKQDSKKFLKIMFSYNNKELIINETVPNRFSPKSPDKAHLNLHINSLELGDSAVYFCASSQDPRDEKLFFGSGTQLSVL.